This T cell receptor (beta chain) was identified during a study of T-cell memory formation after mild COVID-19. Findings of the study overall: Pre-infection memory carried some responding clones, suggesting that cross-reactive memory joined.

In TCRdb, the 5' RACE reads were re-called with MiXCR into one record per CDR3 protein. The sample lists around 340,000 distinct CDR3 sequences; 15% were seen once. The CDR3 length is 13 residues. V was pared by 7 bases and J by 10 bases, with 20 bases between. Germline CDR1 reads SGHRS; CDR2 reads YFSETQ. This clonotype was seen a few times. Its antigen is unidentified. Sequenced input: PBMCs or a T cell subset sorted from them (not recorded which). This sequence joins TRBV5-1 and TRBJ1-1, with D perhaps matching TRBD1 (6 bases). The source is a man in his late teens or twenties who had mild COVID-19 (a few samples of this study predate the infection). Cell type and time point are not known. Here the CDR3 reads CASEDSPSSGAFF. Written as DNA, the CDR3 is TGCGCCAGCGAGGACAGCCCGTCCTCGGGAGCTTTCTTT.